This passage covers 6 T cell receptor beta chains from one sample sequenced in a study of T cell repertoires in cytomegalovirus infection. From the reads, TCRdb called clonotypes with MiXCR, one entry per CDR3 protein. Of about 310,000 distinct CDR3 sequences in the sample, about 8.8% are singletons; the top ten hold less than 3%. The sample was PBMCs. The receptors were sampled from a human donor in good health (CMV status not recorded). Some clones in this sample may be carry-over from other donors' samples.

This clonotype was seen ten or more times. The rearrangement joins TRBV24-1 to TRBJ2-4; 7 bases agree with TRBD1. V lost 7 bases to trimming and J lost 4 bases; unmatched junction nucleotides: 0. Germline values: CDR1 KGHDR, CDR2 SFDVKD. The CDR3 is 12 amino acids. CDR3 sequence (DNA): TGTGCCACCAGGACAGGGAAAAACATTCAGTACTTC. This encodes CATRTGKNIQYF.

This chain uses TRBV16 with TRBJ2-5; no clear D. The CDR3 sequence is 15 residues long. Trimming left V 3 bases short and J 5 bases short, with 16 bases between. Germline V CDR1 and CDR2: KGHSY, FQNENV. CDR3 amino acids: CASSQDSVRWETQYF. CDR3 in DNA: TGTGCCAGCAGCCAGGATTCGGTTCGTTGGGAGACCCAGTACTTC. The full variable domain, completed using reference TRBV16 and TRBJ2-5, is GEEVAQTPKHLVRGEGQKAKLYCAPIKGHSYVFWYQQVLKNEFKFLISFQNENVFDETGMPKERFSAKCLPNSPCSLEIQATKLEDSAVYFCASSQDSVRWETQYFGPGTRLLVL.

This clonotype was seen repeatedly, ten times or more. The chain is built from TRBV6-6 and TRBJ2-7, with TRBD1 as a possible D gene (6 bases). V was shortened by 6 bases and J by 1 base, with 16 bases between the two germline ends. CDR3 size: 15 residues. Germline-derived CDR1 and CDR2 are MNHNY and SVGAGI (reference sequence). CDR3 DNA: TGTGCCAGCAGAAAAGGGCAGGGGTCTTCCTACGAGCAGTACTTC. Its translation: CASRKGQGSSYEQYF.

This clonotype was found many times. As the CDR3 is not closed by the conserved phenylalanine or tryptophan, this likely results from a read error. The DNA is omitted, as the CDR3 cannot be located on it reliably, and the CDR3 follows TCRdb's listing. This chain links TRBV6-5 with TRBJ2-2; the table gives TRBD1 as D, unverified against the DNA. A total of 14 residues make up the CDR3, ends included. Germline values: CDR1 MNHEY, CDR2 SVGAGI. CDR3 residues: CASSKGPGQGLGTL.

Ten or more counts support this clonotype. V usage is TRBV11-3 and J usage is TRBJ2-5; weak D call: TRBD2 (8 bases). This CDR3 comprises 20 residues. Germline-derived CDR1 and CDR2 are SGHNT and YENEEA. Trimming shortened V by 3 bases and J by 4 bases, and 30 bases separated the two germline ends. CDR3 region: CASSFKRRGRPPSGRETQYF. CDR3 in DNA: TGTGCCAGCAGCTTTAAAAGGAGGGGGCGCCCACCTAGCGGGCGAGAGACCCAGTACTTC.

This clonotype was recorded at least ten times. The rearrangement uses TRBV5-1 and TRBJ2-1, with 14 bases identical to TRBD2. J lost 7 bases, V lost 5 bases, and 8 bases had no gene match. Per germline, CDR1 SGHRS and CDR2 YFSETQ. CDR3 length: 16 residues. The DNA of the CDR3 is TGCGCCAGCAGTTTAACAGGGACTAGCGGGGGTAATGAGCAGTTCTTC. Its translation: CASSLTGTSGGNEQFF.